Detailed here is one T cell receptor (beta chain). This entry belongs to a study of blood T cell repertoires in COVID-19. Study background: Italy, Spain and the United States were the sources of the convalescent and acute COVID-19 samples. In each case, the material was cDNA or gDNA derived from T cells, B-cell-depleted T cells, or PBMCs.

Per the original methods: Amplification with reference gene primers provided the estimates of nucleated cell counts. Generated by immunoSEQ multiplex PCR, the TCRdb table keeps only in-frame clones and is missing some. V and J calls and clone size follow that table, whereas D and trimming were derived from the DNA. This table has about 69,000 clones, 70% to 90% appearing once. CDR1 and CDR2 (germline): LNHDA, SQIVND (reference sequence). The length of the CDR3 is 14 residues. V gave up 4 bases and J gave up 6 bases; unmatched junction bases: 2. Specimen: peripheral blood. The sequence was obtained from a man aged 30 to 39 with acute or convalescent COVID-19. The J gene is TRBJ1-5, the V gene TRBV19; 11 bases are a match to TRBD1. For the CDR3, the DNA is TGTGCCAGTAGTAGGGACAGGGGGATTCAGCCCCAGCATTTT. Translated, it gives CASSRDRGIQPQHF. Looking up the rest from reference TRBV19 and TRBJ1-5 gives the full variable domain: DGGITQSPKYLFRKEGQNVTLSCEQNLNHDAMYWYRQDPGQGLRLIYYSQIVNDFQKGDIAEGYSVSREKKESFPLTVTSAQKNPTAFYLCASSRDRGIQPQHFGDGTRLSIL.